What follows are 16 T cell receptor beta chains derived from one specimen sequenced in a study of cytomegalovirus exposure and HLA in healthy donors. With 60 Vbeta and 13 Jbeta primers, the PCR was carried out. The method was immunoSEQ multiplex PCR; TCRdb's version includes in-frame clones alone and lacks a portion of them. The top ten clones hold about 1.9% of a sample with about 100,000 clones, roughly 74% of them seen once. The specimen was PBMCs. The origin of the receptors is a woman in her thirties or forties in good health and CMV-seronegative.

The chain has TRBV27 and TRBJ2-7; 8 nucleotides match TRBD1. CDR1 and CDR2 from the germline V gene are MNHEY and SMNVEV (reference sequence). The J segment lost 2 bases and the V segment lost 5 bases, leaving 5 bases of the junction unmatched. The length of the CDR3 is 14 residues. DNA of the CDR3: TGTGCCAGCAGTCCCTCGACAGGGGCCTACGAGCAGTACTTC. Encoded protein: CASSPSTGAYEQYF.

This clone was observed a handful of times. This sequence joins TRBV29-1 and TRBJ2-3; TRBD1 matches 8 bases. This CDR3 contains 14 residues. Germline CDR1 SQVTM, CDR2 ANQGSEA. Germline trimming cut 3 bases from V and 2 bases from J; bases unmatched to any gene: 4. CDR3 sequence: CSVDRGLNTDTQYF. As DNA, the CDR3 is TGCAGCGTTGACAGGGGGCTAAACACAGATACGCAGTATTTT.

For the CDR3, the DNA is TGCGCCAGCAGCCACCCGGACAGGGTGGGGGAGCAGTACTTC. Translated: CASSHPDRVGEQYF. The chain recombines TRBV4-1 with TRBJ2-7; 8 positions agree with TRBD1. The CDR3 covers 14 residues. The germline V gene encodes CDR1 MGHRA and CDR2 YSYEKL. The junction had 8 bases not matched to a gene; V was cut back by 3 bases and J by 7 bases.

This clone was recorded only once. This sequence joins TRBV13 and TRBJ2-7, with 10 bases fitting TRBD2. Looked up from germline, CDR1 is PRHDT and CDR2 is FYEKMQ (reference sequence). The CDR3 is 14 residues long. The V and J ends lost 6 bases and 4 bases, in that order; junction bases with no gene match: 6. The CDR3 DNA sequence: TGTGCCAGCAGAAAGCGGGGGGGCCGATACGAGCAGTACTTC. This encodes CASRKRGGRYEQYF.

This chain links TRBV2 with TRBJ2-3; 8 bases match TRBD2. The V gene end was trimmed by 7 bases and the J gene end by 4 bases; junction bases not matched to a gene: 7. CDR1 and CDR2 (germline): SNHLY, FYNNEI. This CDR3 has 14 amino acids. CDR3 nucleotides: TGTGCCAGCACCAATGGACTAGCAGCAGATACGCAGTATTTT. Translating gives CASTNGLAADTQYF.

The chain has TRBV6-4 and TRBJ2-1; 7 bases match TRBD2. Germline assignment: CDR1 MRHNA and CDR2 SNTAGT. V was clipped by 4 bases and J by 1 base; unmatched bases: 4. There are 15 residues in the CDR3. CDR3 sequence reads: CASSGEAGSYNEQFF. As DNA, the CDR3 is TGTGCCAGCAGTGGAGAAGCGGGGTCCTACAATGAGCAGTTCTTC.

V and J are TRBV28 and TRBJ2-1; D may be TRBD2 (5 bases). This CDR3 has 13 amino acids. Germline-derived CDR1 and CDR2 are MDHEN and SYDVKM. V dropped 6 bases and J dropped 7 bases, with 13 bases sitting between them. The CDR3 nucleotides are TGTGCCAGCAGCATGGGGAGAGAAAATGAGCAGTTCTTC. As protein: CASSMGRENEQFF.

This rearrangement joins TRBV4-1 to TRBJ2-7; possibly TRBD2 for D (7 bases). The CDR3 runs 15 residues. Germline CDR1 and CDR2: MGHRA and YSYEKL. V lost 0 bases to trimming and J lost 2 bases, with 11 bases between them. CDR3 DNA: TGCGCCAGCAGCCAAGATGGGGGGGCAGCCTACGAGCAGTACTTC. Amino acids: CASSQDGGAAYEQYF.

The chain combines TRBV4-1 with TRBJ1-1; D may be TRBD1 (5 bases). Trimming cost V 0 bases and J 3 bases, with 17 bases left between them. CDR3 size: 17 residues. Germline CDR1 is MGHRA and CDR2 is YSYEKL. The CDR3 sequence: CASSQEVAGVYDTEAFF. The CDR3 coding sequence is TGCGCCAGCAGCCAAGAGGTGGCGGGGGTGTACGACACTGAAGCTTTCTTT.

The CDR3 loop is CASSTTGFQPQHF. The CDR3 DNA is TGTGCCAGTAGTACAACAGGGTTTCAGCCCCAGCATTTT. The chain uses TRBV19 and TRBJ1-5; tentatively, D is TRBD1 (6 bases). The length of the CDR3 is 13 residues. Between the trimmed V and J ends, which lost 4 bases and 6 bases, there was a span of 10 bases. In germline, CDR1 is LNHDA, CDR2 SQIVND (reference sequence).

The chain couples TRBV11-2 to TRBJ2-1; the match to TRBD2 covers 11 bases. The CDR3 contains 19 residues. Per the germline V gene, CDR1 is SGHAT and CDR2 is FQNNGV. The V and J ends lost 2 bases and 4 bases, in that order; junction bases with no gene match: 13. CDR3 bases: TGTGCCAGCAGCTTAAACCCCCTTTTAGCGGGGGGGGCTTACAATGAGCAGTTCTTC. Translating gives CASSLNPLLAGGAYNEQFF.

The V and J genes are TRBV9 and TRBJ2-5; 7 bases match TRBD1. The J call may be wrong; the DNA end is better matched by TRBJ2-7. This CDR3 spans 14 amino acids. Germline V gene lookup returns CDR1 SGDLS and CDR2 YYNGEE. The CDR3 coding sequence is TGTGCCAGCAGCGGAGGACAGGCCCACTACGAGCAGTACTTC. Protein: CASSGGQAHYEQYF.

J is TRBJ2-3 and V is TRBV2; 12 nucleotides line up with TRBD2. The CDR3 has 16 residues. Trimming at V came to 6 bases and at J to 4 bases, leaving 8 bases not matched to a gene. Per germline, CDR1 SNHLY and CDR2 FYNNEI. The CDR3 DNA sequence: TGTGCCAGCAGCCCGACTAGCGGGAGTTTCGCAGATACGCAGTATTTT. Translating gives CASSPTSGSFADTQYF. The full variable domain, completed using reference TRBV2 and TRBJ2-3, is EPEVTQTPSHQVTQMGQEVILRCVPISNHLYFYWYRQILGQKVEFLVSFYNNEISEKSEIFDDQFSVERPDGSNFTLKIRSTKLEDSAMYFCASSPTSGSFADTQYFGPGTRLTVL.

The rearrangement joins TRBV5-6 to TRBJ2-1, with 7 bases that match TRBD1. The junction had 5 bases not matched to a gene; V was cut back by 4 bases and J by 4 bases. The germline V gene encodes CDR1 SGHDT and CDR2 YYEEEE. The length of the CDR3 is 14 residues. The CDR3 sequence is CASSIQGLYNEQFF. CDR3 nucleotide sequence: TGTGCCAGCAGCATACAGGGGTTATACAATGAGCAGTTCTTC.

The CDR3 reads CASSVRRGDPGGNGYTF. The CDR3 bases are TGTGCCAGTAGCGTCAGACGCGGGGACCCCGGAGGAAATGGCTACACCTTC. V gene TRBV19 combines with J gene TRBJ1-2, with D possibly matching TRBD1 (5 bases). Trimming removed 6 bases at V and 6 bases at J, with 26 bases between. The CDR3 is 17 amino acids. The germline CDR1 and CDR2 sequences are LNHDA and SQIVND (reference sequence).

This clone has more than one count but fewer than ten. The CDR3 is CASTHSEGASGGYEQYF. For the CDR3, the DNA is TGTGCCAGCACCCACTCTGAGGGGGCTAGCGGGGGTTACGAGCAGTACTTC. The chain is built from TRBV7-2 and TRBJ2-7; 10 bases match TRBD2. In germline, CDR1 is SGHTA, CDR2 FQGNSA. V was clipped by 7 bases and J by 4 bases; unmatched bases: 16. The CDR3 extends over 17 amino acids.